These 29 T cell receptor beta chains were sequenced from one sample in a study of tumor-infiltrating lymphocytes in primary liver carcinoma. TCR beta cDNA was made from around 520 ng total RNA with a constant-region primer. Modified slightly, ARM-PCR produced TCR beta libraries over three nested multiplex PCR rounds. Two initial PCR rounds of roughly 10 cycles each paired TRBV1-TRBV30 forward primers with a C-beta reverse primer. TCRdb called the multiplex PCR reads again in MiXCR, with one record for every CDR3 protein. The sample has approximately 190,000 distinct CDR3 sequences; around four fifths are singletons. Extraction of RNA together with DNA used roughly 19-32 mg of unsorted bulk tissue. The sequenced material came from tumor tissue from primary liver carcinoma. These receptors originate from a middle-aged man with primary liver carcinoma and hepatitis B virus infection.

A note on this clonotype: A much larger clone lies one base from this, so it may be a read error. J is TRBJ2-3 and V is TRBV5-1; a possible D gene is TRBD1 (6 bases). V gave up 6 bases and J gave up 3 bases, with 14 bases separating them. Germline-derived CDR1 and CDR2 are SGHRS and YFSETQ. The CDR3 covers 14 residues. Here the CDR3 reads CASNGMGTTDTQYF. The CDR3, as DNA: TGCGCCAGCAACGGGATGGGGACAACAGATACGCAGTATTTT.

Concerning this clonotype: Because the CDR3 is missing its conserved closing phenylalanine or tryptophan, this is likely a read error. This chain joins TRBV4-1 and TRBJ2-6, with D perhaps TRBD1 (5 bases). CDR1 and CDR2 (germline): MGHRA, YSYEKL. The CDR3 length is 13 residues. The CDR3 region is CASSQIGANVLTS. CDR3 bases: TGCGCCAGCAGCCAAATTGGGGCTAACGTCCTGACTTCC.

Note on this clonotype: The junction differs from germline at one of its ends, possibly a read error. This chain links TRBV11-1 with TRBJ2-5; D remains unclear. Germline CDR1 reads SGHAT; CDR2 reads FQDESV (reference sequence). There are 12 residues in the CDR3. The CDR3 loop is CVSSHLGETQYF. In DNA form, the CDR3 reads TGTGTCAGCAGCCATCTGGGGGAGACCCAGTACTTC.

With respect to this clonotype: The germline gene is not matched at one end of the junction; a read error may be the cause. The CDR3 DNA sequence: TGTTCCAGCAGTTTTCCCGGGACTAGCGGGAGATGCGAGCAGTACTTC. Residues: CSSSFPGTSGRCEQYF. This rearrangement joins TRBV12-3 or TRBV12-4 to TRBJ2-7; 14 positions agree with TRBD2. The CDR3 runs 16 residues.

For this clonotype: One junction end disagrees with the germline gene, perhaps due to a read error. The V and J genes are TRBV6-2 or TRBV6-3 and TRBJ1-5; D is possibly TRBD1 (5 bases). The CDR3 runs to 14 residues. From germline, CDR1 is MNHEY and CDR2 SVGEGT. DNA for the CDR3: TGTGCCAGCAGTTCCCACATGGGGGGTCAGCCCCAGGATTTT. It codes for CASSSHMGGQPQDF.

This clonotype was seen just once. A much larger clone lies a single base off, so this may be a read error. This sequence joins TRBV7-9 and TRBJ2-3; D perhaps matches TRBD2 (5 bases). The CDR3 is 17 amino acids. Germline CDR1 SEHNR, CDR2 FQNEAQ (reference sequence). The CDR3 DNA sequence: TGTGCCAGCAGCTTAGATAGAGGGTGGCGGCGCACAAATACGCAGTATTTT. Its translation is CASSLDRGWRRTNTQYF.

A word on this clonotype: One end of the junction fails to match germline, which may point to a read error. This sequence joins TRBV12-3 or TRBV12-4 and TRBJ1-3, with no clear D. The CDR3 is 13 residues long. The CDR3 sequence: CAGIGNSGNIIYF. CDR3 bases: TGTGCCGGCATTGGGAACTCTGGAAACATCATATATTTT.

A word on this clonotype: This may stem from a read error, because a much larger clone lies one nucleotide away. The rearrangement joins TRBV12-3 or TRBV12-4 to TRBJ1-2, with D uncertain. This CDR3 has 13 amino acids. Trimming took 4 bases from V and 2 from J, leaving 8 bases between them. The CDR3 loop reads CASSYIVNYGYTF. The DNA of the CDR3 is TGTGCCAGCAGTTATATAGTGAACTATGGCTACACCTTC.

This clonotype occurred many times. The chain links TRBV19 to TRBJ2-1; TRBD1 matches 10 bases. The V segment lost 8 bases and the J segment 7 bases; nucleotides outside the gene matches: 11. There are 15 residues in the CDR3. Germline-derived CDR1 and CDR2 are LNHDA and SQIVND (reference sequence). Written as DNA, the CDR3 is TGTGCCAGTGCCAACGACCGGACAGGGGGAAATGAGCAGTTCTTC. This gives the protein CASANDRTGGNEQFF. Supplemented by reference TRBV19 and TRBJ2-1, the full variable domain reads DGGITQSPKYLFRKEGQNVTLSCEQNLNHDAMYWYRQDPGQGLRLIYYSQIVNDFQKGDIAEGYSVSREKKESFPLTVTSAQKNPTAFYLCASANDRTGGNEQFFGPGTRLTVL.

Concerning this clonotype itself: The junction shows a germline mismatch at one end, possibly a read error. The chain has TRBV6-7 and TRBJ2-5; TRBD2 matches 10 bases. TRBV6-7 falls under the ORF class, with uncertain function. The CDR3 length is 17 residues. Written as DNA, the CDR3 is TGTGCCAGCAGTTACTCTAGTTATCTAGCGGGAGAAGAGACCCTGTACTTC. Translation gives CASSYSSYLAGEETLYF.

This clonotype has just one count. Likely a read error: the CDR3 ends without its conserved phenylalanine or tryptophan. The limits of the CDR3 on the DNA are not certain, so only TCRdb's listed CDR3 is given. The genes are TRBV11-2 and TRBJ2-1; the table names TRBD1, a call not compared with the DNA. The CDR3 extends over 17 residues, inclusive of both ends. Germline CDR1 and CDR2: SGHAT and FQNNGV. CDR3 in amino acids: CASSLDRGGRFYIEKFY.

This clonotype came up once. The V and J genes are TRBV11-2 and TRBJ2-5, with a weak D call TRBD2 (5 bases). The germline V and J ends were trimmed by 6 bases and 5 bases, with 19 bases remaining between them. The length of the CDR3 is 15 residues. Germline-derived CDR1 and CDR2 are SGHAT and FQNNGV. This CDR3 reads CASSLWTGPAETQYF. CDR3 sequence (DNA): TGTGCCAGCAGTCTTTGGACTGGTCCAGCGGAGACCCAGTACTTC.

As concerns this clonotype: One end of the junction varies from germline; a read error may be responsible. For the CDR3, the DNA is TGCGCCAGCAGCCTTATCCCGGGGTATGGTAATGAACAGTCCTTC. It yields the protein CASSLIPGYGNEQSF. V gene TRBV4-1 combines with J gene TRBJ2-1, with D perhaps TRBD2 (5 bases). Germline-derived CDR1 and CDR2 are MGHRA and YSYEKL. The CDR3 is 15 residues long.

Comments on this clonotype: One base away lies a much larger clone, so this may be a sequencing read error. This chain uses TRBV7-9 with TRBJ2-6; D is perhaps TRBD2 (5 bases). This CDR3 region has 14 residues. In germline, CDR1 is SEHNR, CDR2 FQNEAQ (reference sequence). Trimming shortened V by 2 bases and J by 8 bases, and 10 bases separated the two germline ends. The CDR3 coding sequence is TGTGCCAGCAGCTTACGGGGTCAGACCAACGTCCTGACTTTC. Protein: CASSLRGQTNVLTF.

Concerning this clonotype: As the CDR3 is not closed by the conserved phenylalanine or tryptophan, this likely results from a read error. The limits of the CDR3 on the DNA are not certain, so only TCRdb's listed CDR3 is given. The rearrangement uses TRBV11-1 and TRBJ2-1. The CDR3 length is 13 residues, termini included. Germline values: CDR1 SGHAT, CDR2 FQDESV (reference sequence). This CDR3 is CASSSGLYNEQSC.

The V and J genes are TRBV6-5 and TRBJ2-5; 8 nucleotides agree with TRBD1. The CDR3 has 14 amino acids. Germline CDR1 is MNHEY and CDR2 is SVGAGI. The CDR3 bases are TGTGACAATAGCTACGCAGGGGGCAAGGAGACCCAGTACTTC. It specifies CDNSYAGGKETQYF.

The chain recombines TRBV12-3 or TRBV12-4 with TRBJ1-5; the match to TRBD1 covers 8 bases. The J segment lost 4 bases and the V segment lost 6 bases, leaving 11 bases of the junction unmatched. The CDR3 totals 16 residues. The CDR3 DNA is TGTGCCAGCAGAGAGTCTCAGGGGGCCGCTAATCAGCCCCAGCATTTT. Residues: CASRESQGAANQPQHF.

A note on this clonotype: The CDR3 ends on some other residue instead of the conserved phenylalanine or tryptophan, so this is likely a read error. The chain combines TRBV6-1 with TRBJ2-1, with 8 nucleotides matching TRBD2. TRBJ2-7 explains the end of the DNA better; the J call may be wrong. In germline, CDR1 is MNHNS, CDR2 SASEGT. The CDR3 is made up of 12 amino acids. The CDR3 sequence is CASSKAGDEQYI. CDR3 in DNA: TGTGCCAGCAGTAAAGCGGGGGATGAGCAGTACATC.

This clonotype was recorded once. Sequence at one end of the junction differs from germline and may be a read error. The CDR3 nucleotides read TGTGCCAGCAACCTAAAAGGGGGACTGACGATTCAGCCCCAGCACTTT. Protein product: CASNLKGGLTIQPQHF. J is TRBJ1-5 and V is TRBV11-2, with a tentative D call TRBD1 (6 bases). CDR1 and CDR2 (germline): SGHAT, FQNNGV. The CDR3 loop spans 16 amino acids.

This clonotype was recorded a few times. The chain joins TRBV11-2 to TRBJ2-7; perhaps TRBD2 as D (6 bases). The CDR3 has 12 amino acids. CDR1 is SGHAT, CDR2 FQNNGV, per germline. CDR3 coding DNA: TGTAGCAGTAGTCCCGGGGGCTACGAGCAGTACTTC. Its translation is CSSSPGGYEQYF.

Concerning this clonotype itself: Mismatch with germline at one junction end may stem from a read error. The CDR3 is CASSNKEQFF. In DNA, the CDR3 is TGTGCCAGCAGCAACAAAGAGCAGTTCTTC. The chain couples TRBV6-1 to TRBJ2-1; D uncertain. Germline lookup yields CDR1 MNHNS and CDR2 SASEGT. There are 10 residues in the CDR3.

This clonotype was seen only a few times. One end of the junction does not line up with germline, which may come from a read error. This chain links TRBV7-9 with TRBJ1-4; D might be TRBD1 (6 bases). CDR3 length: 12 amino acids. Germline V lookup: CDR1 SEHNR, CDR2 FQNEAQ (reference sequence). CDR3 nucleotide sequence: TGTGCCAGCAGCTTGGACAGTGAAAGACTGTTTTTT. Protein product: CASSLDSERLFF.

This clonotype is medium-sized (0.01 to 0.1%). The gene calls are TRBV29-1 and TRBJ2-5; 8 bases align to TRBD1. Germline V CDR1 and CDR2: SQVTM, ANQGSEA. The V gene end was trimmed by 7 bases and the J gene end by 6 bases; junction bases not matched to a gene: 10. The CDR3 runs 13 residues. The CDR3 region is CSGQGADSKTQYF. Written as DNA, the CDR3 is TGCAGCGGCCAGGGGGCGGATTCCAAGACCCAGTACTTC. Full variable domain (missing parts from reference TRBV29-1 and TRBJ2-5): SAVISQKPSRDICQRGTSLTIQCQVDSQVTMMFWYRQQPGQSLTLIATANQGSEATYESGFVIDKFPISRPNLTFSTLTVSNMSPEDSSIYLCSGQGADSKTQYFGPGTRLLVL.

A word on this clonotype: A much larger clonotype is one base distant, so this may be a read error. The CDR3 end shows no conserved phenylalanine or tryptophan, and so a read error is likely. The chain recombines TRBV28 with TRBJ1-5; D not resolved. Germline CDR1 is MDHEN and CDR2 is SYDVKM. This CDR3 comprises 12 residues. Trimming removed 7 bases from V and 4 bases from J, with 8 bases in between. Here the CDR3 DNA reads TGTGCCAGCAATCAAGGGAATCAGCCCCAGCATTCT. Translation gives CASNQGNQPQHS.

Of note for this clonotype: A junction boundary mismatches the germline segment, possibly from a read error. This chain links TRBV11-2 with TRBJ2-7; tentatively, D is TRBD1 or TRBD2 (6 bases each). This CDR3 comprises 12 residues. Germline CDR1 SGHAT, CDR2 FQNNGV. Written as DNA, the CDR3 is TGTGGCAGCAATCCCGGGGGCTACGATCAGTACTTC. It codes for CGSNPGGYDQYF.

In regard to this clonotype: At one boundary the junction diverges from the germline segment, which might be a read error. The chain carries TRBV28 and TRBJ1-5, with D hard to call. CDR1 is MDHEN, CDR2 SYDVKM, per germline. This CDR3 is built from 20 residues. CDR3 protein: CANREDMAAHSLTSKWTQHF. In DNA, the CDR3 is TGTGCCAACAGAGAAGACATGGCCGCCCATAGCCTCACCTCCAAGTGGACCCAACATTTT.

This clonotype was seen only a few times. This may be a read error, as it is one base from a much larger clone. The CDR3, as DNA: TGTACCAGCAGCTCCAAACCGGGACTCAACACAGATACGCAGTATTTT. Translated, it gives CTSSSKPGLNTDTQYF. The gene calls are TRBV7-9 and TRBJ2-3; weak D call: TRBD2 (6 bases). The CDR3 covers 16 residues. From germline, CDR1 is SEHNR and CDR2 FQNEAQ (reference sequence).

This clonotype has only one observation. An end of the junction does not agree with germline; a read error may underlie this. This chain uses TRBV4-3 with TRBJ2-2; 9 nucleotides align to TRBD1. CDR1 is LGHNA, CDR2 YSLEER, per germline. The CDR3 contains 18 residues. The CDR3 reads CASNQYHWTGVYTGELFF. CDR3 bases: TGCGCCAGCAACCAATATCATTGGACAGGGGTGTACACCGGGGAGCTGTTTTTT.

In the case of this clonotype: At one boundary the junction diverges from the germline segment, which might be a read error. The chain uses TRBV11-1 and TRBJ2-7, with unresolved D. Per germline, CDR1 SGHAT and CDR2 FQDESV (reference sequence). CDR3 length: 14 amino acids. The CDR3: CASSSRALAYDQYF. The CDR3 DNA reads TGTGCCAGCAGCTCAAGGGCTCTCGCATACGACCAGTACTTC.